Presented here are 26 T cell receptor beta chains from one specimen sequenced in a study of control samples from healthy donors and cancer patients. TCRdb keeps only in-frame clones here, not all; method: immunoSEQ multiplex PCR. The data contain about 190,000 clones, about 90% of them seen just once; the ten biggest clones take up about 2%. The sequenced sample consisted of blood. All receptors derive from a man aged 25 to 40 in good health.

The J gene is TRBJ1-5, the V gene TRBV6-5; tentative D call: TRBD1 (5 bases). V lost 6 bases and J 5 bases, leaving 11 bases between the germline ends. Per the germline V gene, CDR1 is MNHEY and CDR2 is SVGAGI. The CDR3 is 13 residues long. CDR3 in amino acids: CASSWGGDQPQHF. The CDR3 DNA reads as TGTGCCAGCAGCTGGGGGGGGGATCAGCCCCAGCATTTT.

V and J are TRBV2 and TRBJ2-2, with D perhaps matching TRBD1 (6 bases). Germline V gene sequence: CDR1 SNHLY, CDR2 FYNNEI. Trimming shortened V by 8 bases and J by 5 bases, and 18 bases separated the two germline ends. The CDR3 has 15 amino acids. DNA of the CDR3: TGTGCCAGCGCGAAGACACAGGGAGATACCGGGGAGCTGTTTTTT. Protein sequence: CASAKTQGDTGELFF.

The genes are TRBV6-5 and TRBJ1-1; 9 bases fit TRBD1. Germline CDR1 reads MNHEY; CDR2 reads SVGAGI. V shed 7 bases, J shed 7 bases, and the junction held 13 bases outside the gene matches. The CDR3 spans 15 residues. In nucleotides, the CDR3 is TGTGCCAGCAACCAGGGGACAGGGAGATTGGTTGAAGCTTTCTTT. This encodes CASNQGTGRLVEAFF.

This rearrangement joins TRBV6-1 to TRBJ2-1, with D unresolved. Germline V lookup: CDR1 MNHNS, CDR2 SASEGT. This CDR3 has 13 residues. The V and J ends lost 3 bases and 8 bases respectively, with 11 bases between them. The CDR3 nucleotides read TGTGCCAGCAGTGAGGGCCCGTACGATGAGCAGTTCTTC. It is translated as CASSEGPYDEQFF.

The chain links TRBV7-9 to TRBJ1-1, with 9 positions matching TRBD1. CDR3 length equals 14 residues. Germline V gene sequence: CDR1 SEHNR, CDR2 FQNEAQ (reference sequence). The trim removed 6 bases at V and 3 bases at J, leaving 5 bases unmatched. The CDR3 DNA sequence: TGTGCCAGCAGACAAGGACAGGGGCACACTGAAGCTTTCTTT. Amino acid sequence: CASRQGQGHTEAFF.

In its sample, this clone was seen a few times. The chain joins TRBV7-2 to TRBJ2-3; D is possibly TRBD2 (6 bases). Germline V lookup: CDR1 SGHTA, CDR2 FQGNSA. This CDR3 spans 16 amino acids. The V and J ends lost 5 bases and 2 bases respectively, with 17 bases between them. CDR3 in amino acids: CASSGDGWTITDTQYF. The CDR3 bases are TGTGCCAGCAGCGGGGACGGCTGGACTATCACAGATACGCAGTATTTT.

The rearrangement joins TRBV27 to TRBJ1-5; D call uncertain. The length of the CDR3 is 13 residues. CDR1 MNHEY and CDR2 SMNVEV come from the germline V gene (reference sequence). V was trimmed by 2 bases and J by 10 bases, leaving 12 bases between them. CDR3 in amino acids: CASSLEVGFPQHF. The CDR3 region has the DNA TGTGCCAGCAGTTTAGAGGTCGGATTCCCCCAGCATTTT.

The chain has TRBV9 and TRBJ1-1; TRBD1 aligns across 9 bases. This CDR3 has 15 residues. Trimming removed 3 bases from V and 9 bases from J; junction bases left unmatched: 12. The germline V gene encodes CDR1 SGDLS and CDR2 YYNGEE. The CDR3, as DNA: TGTGCCAGCAGCGGAGGGACAGGGAGGATTGTAAAAGCTTTCTTT. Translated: CASSGGTGRIVKAFF.

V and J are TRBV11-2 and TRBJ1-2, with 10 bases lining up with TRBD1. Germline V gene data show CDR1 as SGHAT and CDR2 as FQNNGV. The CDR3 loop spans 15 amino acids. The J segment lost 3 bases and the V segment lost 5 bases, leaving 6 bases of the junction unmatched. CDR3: CASSKGQGYDYGYTF. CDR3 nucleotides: TGTGCCAGCAGCAAGGGACAGGGGTACGACTATGGCTACACCTTC.

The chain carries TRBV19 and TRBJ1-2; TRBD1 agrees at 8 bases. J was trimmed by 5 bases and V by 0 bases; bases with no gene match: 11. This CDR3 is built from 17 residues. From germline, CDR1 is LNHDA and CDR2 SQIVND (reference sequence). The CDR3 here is CASSIDPRPGQAYGYTF. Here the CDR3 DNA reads TGTGCCAGTAGTATAGATCCCCGTCCGGGACAGGCGTATGGCTACACCTTC.

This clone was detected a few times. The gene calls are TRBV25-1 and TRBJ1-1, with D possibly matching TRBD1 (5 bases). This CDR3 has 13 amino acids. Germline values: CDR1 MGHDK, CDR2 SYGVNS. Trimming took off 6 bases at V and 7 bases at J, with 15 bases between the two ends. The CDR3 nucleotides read TGTGCCAGCAGCCCCGCAGGGTGGGGTGAAGCTTTCTTT. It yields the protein CASSPAGWGEAFF.

The CDR3 DNA reads TGCGCCAGCAGCCCGGCGGCGGGGGGGGGCTACAATGAGCAGTTCTTC. This codes for CASSPAAGGGYNEQFF. V is TRBV5-1 and J is TRBJ2-1; 9 bases fit TRBD2. V was pared by 4 bases and J by 3 bases, with 8 bases of the junction left unmatched. The CDR3 sequence is 16 residues long. Germline V CDR1 and CDR2: SGHRS, YFSETQ.

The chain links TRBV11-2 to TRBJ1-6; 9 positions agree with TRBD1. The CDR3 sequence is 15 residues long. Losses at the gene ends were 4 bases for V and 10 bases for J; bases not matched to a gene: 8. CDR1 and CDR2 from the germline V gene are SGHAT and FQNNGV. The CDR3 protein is CASSWSDRGGSPLHF. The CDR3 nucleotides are TGTGCCAGCAGCTGGTCGGACAGGGGTGGCTCACCCCTCCACTTT.

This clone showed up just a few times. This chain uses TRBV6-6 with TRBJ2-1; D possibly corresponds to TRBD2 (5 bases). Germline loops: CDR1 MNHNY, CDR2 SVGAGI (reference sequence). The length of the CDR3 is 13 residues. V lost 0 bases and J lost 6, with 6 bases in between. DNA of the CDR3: TGTGCCAGCAGTTACTCGACTATCAATGAGCAGTTCTTC. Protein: CASSYSTINEQFF.

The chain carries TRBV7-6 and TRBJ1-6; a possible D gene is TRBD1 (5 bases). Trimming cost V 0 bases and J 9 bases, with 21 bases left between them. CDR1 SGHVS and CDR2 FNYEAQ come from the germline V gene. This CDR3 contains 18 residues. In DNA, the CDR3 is TGTGCCAGCAGCTTAGCGATGAACTTTGGGGACGTTGGTTCACCCCTCCACTTT. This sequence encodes CASSLAMNFGDVGSPLHF.

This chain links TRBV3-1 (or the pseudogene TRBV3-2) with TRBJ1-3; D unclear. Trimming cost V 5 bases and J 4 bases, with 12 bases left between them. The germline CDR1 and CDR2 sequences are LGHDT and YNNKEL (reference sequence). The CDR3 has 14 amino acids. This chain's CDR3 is CASSYGLLGNTIYF. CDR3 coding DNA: TGTGCCAGCAGCTATGGACTACTGGGAAACACCATATATTTT.

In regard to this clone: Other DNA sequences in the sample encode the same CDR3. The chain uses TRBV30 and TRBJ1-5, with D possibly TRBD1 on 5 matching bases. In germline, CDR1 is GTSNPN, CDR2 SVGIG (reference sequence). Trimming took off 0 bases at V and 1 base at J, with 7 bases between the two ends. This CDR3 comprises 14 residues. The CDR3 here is CAWSVGGSNQPQHF. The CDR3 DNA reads TGTGCCTGGAGTGTGGGGGGGAGCAATCAGCCCCAGCATTTT.

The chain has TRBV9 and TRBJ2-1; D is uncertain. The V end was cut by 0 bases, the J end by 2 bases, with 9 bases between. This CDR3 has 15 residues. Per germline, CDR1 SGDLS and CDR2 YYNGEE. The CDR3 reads CASSVGGPPYNEQFF. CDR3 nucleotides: TGTGCCAGCAGCGTAGGAGGACCTCCCTACAATGAGCAGTTCTTC. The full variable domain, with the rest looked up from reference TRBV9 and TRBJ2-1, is DSGVTQTPKHLITATGQRVTLRCSPRSGDLSVYWYQQSLDQGLQFLIQYYNGEERAKGNILERFSAQQFPDLHSELNLSSLELGDSALYFCASSVGGPPYNEQFFGPGTRLTVL.

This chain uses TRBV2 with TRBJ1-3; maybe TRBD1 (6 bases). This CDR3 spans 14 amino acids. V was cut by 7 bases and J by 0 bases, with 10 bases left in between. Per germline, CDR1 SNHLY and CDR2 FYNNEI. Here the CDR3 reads CASKTGTSGNTIYF. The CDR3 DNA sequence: TGTGCCAGCAAAACAGGGACCTCTGGAAACACCATATATTTT.

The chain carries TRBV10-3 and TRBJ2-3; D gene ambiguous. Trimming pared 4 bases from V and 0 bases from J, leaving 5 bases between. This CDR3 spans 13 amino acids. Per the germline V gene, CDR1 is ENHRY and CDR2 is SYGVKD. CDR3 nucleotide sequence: TGTGCCATCAGTGTTCCTAGCACAGATACGCAGTATTTT. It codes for CAISVPSTDTQYF.

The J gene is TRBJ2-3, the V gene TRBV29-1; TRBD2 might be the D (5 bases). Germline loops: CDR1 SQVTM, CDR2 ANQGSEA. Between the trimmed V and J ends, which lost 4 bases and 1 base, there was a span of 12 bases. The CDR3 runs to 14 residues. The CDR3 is CSVVSGKGTDTQYF. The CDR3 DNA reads TGCAGCGTTGTATCGGGAAAAGGCACAGATACGCAGTATTTT.

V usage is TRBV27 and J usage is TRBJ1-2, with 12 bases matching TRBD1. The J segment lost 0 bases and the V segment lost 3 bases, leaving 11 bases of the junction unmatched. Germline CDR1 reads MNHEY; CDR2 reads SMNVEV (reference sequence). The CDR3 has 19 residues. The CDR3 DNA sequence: TGTGCCAGCAGTTTCACCGGCTGGGGACAGGGGGCGACTAACTATGGCTACACCTTC. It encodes CASSFTGWGQGATNYGYTF.

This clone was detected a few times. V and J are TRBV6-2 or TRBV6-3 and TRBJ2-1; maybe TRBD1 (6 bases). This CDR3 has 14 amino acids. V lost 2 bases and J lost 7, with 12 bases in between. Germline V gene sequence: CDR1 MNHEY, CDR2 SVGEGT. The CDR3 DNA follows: TGTGCCAGCAGTTACAACAGGGTGATGAATGAGCAGTTCTTC. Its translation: CASSYNRVMNEQFF.

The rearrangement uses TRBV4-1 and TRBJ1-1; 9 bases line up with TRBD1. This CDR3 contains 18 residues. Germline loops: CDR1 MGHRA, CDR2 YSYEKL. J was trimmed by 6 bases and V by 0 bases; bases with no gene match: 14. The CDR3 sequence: CASSQDKIFRDRAAEAFF. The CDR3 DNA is TGCGCCAGCAGCCAAGATAAAATTTTTCGGGACAGGGCCGCTGAAGCTTTCTTT.

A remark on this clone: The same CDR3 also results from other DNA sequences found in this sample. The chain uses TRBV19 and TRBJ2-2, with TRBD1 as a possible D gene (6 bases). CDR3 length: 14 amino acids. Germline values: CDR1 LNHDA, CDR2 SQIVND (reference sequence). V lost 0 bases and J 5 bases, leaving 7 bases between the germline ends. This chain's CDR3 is CASSIDRGTGELFF. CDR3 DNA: TGTGCCAGTAGTATAGACAGGGGAACCGGGGAGCTGTTTTTT.

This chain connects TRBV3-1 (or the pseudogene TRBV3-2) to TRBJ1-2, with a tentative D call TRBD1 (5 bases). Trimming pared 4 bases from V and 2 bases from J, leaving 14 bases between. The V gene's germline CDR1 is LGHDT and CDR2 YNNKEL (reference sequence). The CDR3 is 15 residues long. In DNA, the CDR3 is TGTGCCAGCAGCCGTAGGGCAGGGTCCAACTATGGCTACACCTTC. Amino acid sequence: CASSRRAGSNYGYTF.